This passage covers 3 T cell receptor beta chains from one sample sequenced in a study of blood T cell repertoires in COVID-19. The protocol was immunoSEQ multiplex PCR, while the TCRdb copy is restricted to in-frame clones and leaves out a portion. The repertoire has roughly 250,000 clones, 65% to 90% of them found once; the top ten carry 2.5% to 3%. The source material was peripheral blood. Source of these receptors: a woman aged 60 to 75 with active or convalescent COVID-19.

The V call is TRBV15, the J call TRBJ2-7, with TRBD1 matching over 8 bases. After removal of 3 bases from V and 6 bases from J, the junction contained 7 bases not matched to a gene. The germline gives CDR1 LNHNV, CDR2 YYDKDF (reference sequence). The CDR3 loop spans 14 amino acids. The CDR3 protein is CATSSRGRRSEQYF. For the CDR3, the DNA is TGTGCCACCAGCAGCAGGGGGCGACGGAGCGAGCAGTACTTC.

The chain carries TRBV5-8 and TRBJ2-1; 9 bases map to TRBD1. The J segment lost 5 bases and the V segment lost 5 bases, leaving 2 bases of the junction unmatched. The germline V gene has CDR1 SGHTS and CDR2 YDEGEE. This CDR3 has 13 amino acids. The CDR3 DNA reads as TGTGCCAGCAGGAGGACAGGGGACAATGAGCAGTTCTTC. Its protein is CASRRTGDNEQFF.

The gene calls are TRBV24-1 and TRBJ2-5; 12 bases are a match to TRBD2. V shed 7 bases, J shed 5 bases, and the junction held 10 bases outside the gene matches. Germline V CDR1 and CDR2: KGHDR, SFDVKD. The CDR3 sequence is 16 residues long. The CDR3 here is CATSPSSGGAGETQYF. For the CDR3, the DNA is TGTGCCACCAGCCCCTCTAGCGGGGGGGCCGGGGAGACCCAGTACTTC.